One T cell receptor beta chain is described in this entry. Its cognate antigen has yet to be identified. No much larger clone is present one base from it, and per-base qualities are unavailable. TCRbeta CDR3 regions were amplified from genomic DNA by means of the immunoSEQ Assay, a bias-controlled multiplex PCR. Per the original workflow: Within the assay, amplification of reference gene primers was used to estimate how many nucleated cells each sample contained. To quantify the absolute abundance of each unique TCRbeta CDR3 rearrangement, sequence reads were collapsed and filtered. For each sample, productive Simpson clonality was calculated by taking the square root of Simpson's diversity index across productive rearrangements. Not all clones reach the TCRdb copy of this immuneACCESS table, which keeps in-frame sequences only. Checked studies attribute under half of the gap to unresolved V genes and leave the rest unexplained. The V and J calls and the clone size are those of that table, but D and trimming were determined from the DNA. This sample holds around 140,000 clones; over 65% were observed only once. Of the sample, roughly 4.4% is held by the ten largest clones.

The source of the sample is a study of blood T cell repertoires in COVID-19 (dated by TCRdb to 2018 to 2020). Concerning the study at large: Samples from collaborators originated in the United States, Italy and Spain and spanned both the acute and convalescent phases of COVID-19. The prospective study material was composed of cDNA or gDNA derived from T cells, B-cell-depleted T cells, or PBMCs. Deeply sampled blood TCRbeta repertoires from subjects exposed to, actively infected with, or recovered from COVID-19 were included in the dataset. A freely available public database, intended as a resource for researchers studying the immune response to SARS-CoV-2, is where the repertoires were released. The samples were drawn from the first 160 participants of the ongoing ImmuneRACE study and from some 1,300 subjects provided by 6 global collaborators. The sample metadata nearly always contained a de-identified subject ID, COVID-19 status, age in years and sex. Where HLA class I and class II types were available, the types were taken from metadata supplied by the sample provider, not from assay-based typing.

Summary of the overall study and its limitations: The amount of clinical and demographic metadata varied by source and participant and was provided uncurated.

Trimming removed 5 bases from V and 2 bases from J, leaving 15 bases between the germline ends. From cysteine to phenylalanine, the CDR3 is 15 amino acids long. The sequence is cut down to CDR3 DNA, 45 bases in frame from base 1. Reading the germline V gene (reference sequence) gives CDR1 LGHDT and CDR2 YNNKEL. Collaborating institutions collected whole blood in K2EDTA tubes following their own protocols. Collaborator samples were shipped for TCRbeta analysis as frozen whole blood, isolated PBMCs, or DNA extracted from either sample type. Sequences were obtained from peripheral blood. This receptor was identified in a human donor in a cohort sampled during active COVID-19. The rearrangement joined TRBV3-1 (or the pseudogene TRBV3-2) to TRBJ2-5; tentative D gene TRBD2, with 6 bases matching. This receptor carries the CDR3 CASSAWGDGQETQYF. DNA sequence: TGTGCCAGCAGCGCTTGGGGGGATGGACAAGAGACCCAGTACTTC.